A selection of T cell receptor beta chains follows, all from one sample in a study of early T cells in non-severe SARS-CoV-2 infection. MiXCR, applied by TCRdb to the 5' RACE reads, yields one record per CDR3 protein. The table has tens of thousands of distinct CDR3 sequences, around 8% seen once. The specimen sequenced was whole blood. These receptor sequences come from an adult who was a healthcare worker with PCR-confirmed SARS-CoV-2 infection or an uninfected control (not recorded which). The CDR3 runs from the conserved cysteine through the conserved F or W. D genes are given only for firm matches. Clone size is given for some rows only: seen once, a few or many times, or a class if the clone is expanded.

V	D	length	size	J	DNA	CDR3
TRBV11-2	NA	14	few	TRBJ2-3	TGTGCCAGCAGCCTGACTAGAAGCACAGATACGCAGTATTTT	CASSLTRSTDTQYF
TRBV19	TRBD2	15	NA	TRBJ2-7	TGTGCCAGTAGTTATAGCGGGAGGATGGACTACGAGCAGTACTTC	CASSYSGRMDYEQYF
TRBV28	TRBD1	12	few	TRBJ1-2	TGTGCTTATGGACAGGGAGTCTATGGCTACACCTTC	CAYGQGVYGYTF
TRBV11-2	NA	16	NA	TRBJ2-4	TGTGCCAGCAGCTTAGGGGTGTGGTTGGCCAAAAACATTCAGTACTTC	CASSLGVWLAKNIQYF
TRBV10-3	TRBD1	14	NA	TRBJ1-4	TGTGCCATCAGTGAACTAGACAGGGATGAAAAACTGTTTTTT	CAISELDRDEKLFF
TRBV15	NA	14	many	TRBJ2-2	TGTGCCACCAGCAGAGAAAGGGTAGCCGGGGAGCTGTTTTTT	CATSRERVAGELFF
TRBV5-4	NA	14	NA	TRBJ1-3	TGTGCCAGCAGCTTGGATTACTCTGGAAACACCATATATTTT	CASSLDYSGNTIYF
TRBV12-3/TRBV12-4	TRBD1	11	few	TRBJ2-5	TGTGCCAGCCGCAGGGGGGAGACCCAGTACTTC	CASRRGETQYF
TRBV28	TRBD1	15	many	TRBJ1-5	TGTGCCAGCACCTCGTTGACAGGGGGCAATCAGCCCCAGCATTTT	CASTSLTGGNQPQHF
TRBV4-2	NA	13	NA	TRBJ2-5	TGTGCCAGCAGCCAAGATTATGTGGAGACCCAGTACTTC	CASSQDYVETQYF
TRBV2	NA	13	few	TRBJ2-1	TGTGCCAGCAGTGGGCTCTCCTACAATGAGCAGTTCTTC	CASSGLSYNEQFF
TRBV6-6	NA	16	NA	TRBJ2-3	TGTGCCAGCAGCCAATATAGCGGTCGAGGCACAGATACGCAGTATTTT	CASSQYSGRGTDTQYF
TRBV12-3/TRBV12-4	TRBD2	17	many	TRBJ2-3	TGTGCCAGCAGTTTACCGTCCGTAGCGGGAGCGTTAGATACGCAGTATTTT	CASSLPSVAGALDTQYF
TRBV12-3/TRBV12-4	NA	14	many	TRBJ1-4	TGTGCCAGCAGTTTCGGTCAGGGGAATGAAAAACTGTTTTTT	CASSFGQGNEKLFF
TRBV11-1	NA	14	few	TRBJ2-2	TGTGCCAGCAGTAGCGACCCGAACACCGGGGAGCTGTTTTTT	CASSSDPNTGELFF
TRBV18	NA	14	NA	TRBJ2-2	TGTGCCAGCTCACCAAGGAGGGGTACCGGGGAGCTGTTTTTT	CASSPRRGTGELFF
TRBV20-1	NA	11	NA	TRBJ2-3	TGCAGTGCTGACCCCCAAGATACGCAGTATTTT	CSADPQDTQYF
TRBV15	NA	13	few	TRBJ2-1	TGTGCCACCAGTACGAGGATCGACAATGAGCAGTTCTTC	CATSTRIDNEQFF
TRBV20-1	TRBD1	17	NA	TRBJ1-2	TGCAGTGCTAGAGATCTAATGTTGACAGGGGGGGACTATGGCTACACCTTC	CSARDLMLTGGDYGYTF
TRBV11-2	TRBD2	15	NA	TRBJ2-2	TGTGCCAGCCTGCTAGCGGGAGGAAACACCGGGGAGCTGTTTTTT	CASLLAGGNTGELFF
TRBV3-1	NA	15	NA	TRBJ2-3	TGTGCCAGCAGCCAAATTGGGGGGCGCACAGATACGCAGTATTTT	CASSQIGGRTDTQYF
TRBV6-2/TRBV6-3	NA	14	NA	TRBJ1-1	TGTGCCAGCAGTTACTCTGCCGTCAGCACTGAAGCTTTCTTT	CASSYSAVSTEAFF
TRBV5-4	TRBD1	15	NA	TRBJ2-7	TGTGCCAGCAGCTTTGGGACAGGGAAATCCTACGAGCAGTACTTC	CASSFGTGKSYEQYF
TRBV9	NA	15	many	TRBJ2-6	TGTGCCAGCAGCGTAAGGGGCGCAGGGGCCAACGTCCTGACTTTC	CASSVRGAGANVLTF
TRBV10-3	TRBD2	14	few	TRBJ2-7	TGTGCCATCAGAGGCAGCGGGGGGGCTGGAGAGCAGTACTTC	CAIRGSGGAGEQYF
TRBV28	NA	14	few	TRBJ2-5	TGTGCCAGCAGTTTAAGCGTCGGGATGAAGACCCAGTACTTC	CASSLSVGMKTQYF
TRBV28	TRBD1	14	NA	TRBJ2-7	TGTGCCAGCAGTCCCCGGGACAGGGAGGGGGAGCAGTACTTC	CASSPRDREGEQYF
TRBV6-2/TRBV6-3	TRBD2	15	NA	TRBJ2-2	TGTGCCAGCACTTATAGCGGGAGGCCCACCGGGGAGCTGTTTTTT	CASTYSGRPTGELFF